This TCR beta chain was profiled in a study of T cells in women clearing cervical HPV infection. Profiling relied on immunoSEQ multiplex PCR, and the TCRdb table lists in-frame clones only, not all of them. This sample carries more than 20,000 clones, with approximately 9.8% going to the ten biggest clones. Germline V lookup: CDR1 SGHRS, CDR2 YFSETQ. V was pared by 4 bases and J by 0 bases, with 14 bases between. The CDR3 contains 15 residues. On this clone: The observed sequence ends 3 residues before the CDR3 terminus, with the missing tail filled in from the germline J gene.

V and J are TRBV5-1 and TRBJ2-7; perhaps TRBD1 as D (6 bases). The source of this sequence is a woman between 18 and 70 years old with a cervical HPV16 infection that either progressed to CIN3+ or cleared (not recorded which). The sample taken for sequencing was blood buffy coat. The sequenced CDR3 bases are TGCGCCAGCAGCGCCTCAGGGGATTTCTCCTACGAG. Translating it yields CASSASGDFSYE. The full-length CDR3 reads as CASSASGDFSYEQYF.